This T cell receptor beta chain is from a study of blood T cell repertoires in COVID-19. As regards this clone: The same CDR3 arises from other DNA sequences in this sample as well.

Repertoires were generated with immunoSEQ multiplex PCR, while TCRdb's copy carries only in-frame clones and drops some. The data contain 50,000 to 60,000 clones, 65% to 85% of them singletons. V was clipped by 0 bases and J by 3 bases; unmatched bases: 4. From germline, CDR1 is SGHRS and CDR2 YFSETQ. The CDR3 loop spans 15 amino acids. The clonotype was recovered from a man older than 75 with COVID-19, enrolled during active disease. V usage is TRBV5-1 and J usage is TRBJ2-3, with 7 bases fitting TRBD1. The specimen was peripheral blood. CDR3 in DNA: TGCGCCAGCAGCTTGGACGGCAGGGGGACAGATACGCAGTATTTT. Translated: CASSLDGRGTDTQYF.